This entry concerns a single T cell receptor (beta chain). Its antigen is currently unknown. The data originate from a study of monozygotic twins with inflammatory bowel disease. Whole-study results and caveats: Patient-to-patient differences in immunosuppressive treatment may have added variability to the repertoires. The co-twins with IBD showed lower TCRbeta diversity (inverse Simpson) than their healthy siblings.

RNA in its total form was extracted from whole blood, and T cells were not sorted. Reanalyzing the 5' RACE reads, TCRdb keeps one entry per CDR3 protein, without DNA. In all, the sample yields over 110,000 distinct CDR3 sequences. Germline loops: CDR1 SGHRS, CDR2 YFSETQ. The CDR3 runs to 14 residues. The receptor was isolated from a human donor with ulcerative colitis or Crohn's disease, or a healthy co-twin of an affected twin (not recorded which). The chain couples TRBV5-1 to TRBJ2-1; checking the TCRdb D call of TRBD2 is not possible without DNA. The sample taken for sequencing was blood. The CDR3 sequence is CASSLDLAGAEQFF.